The entry below describes one T cell receptor beta chain. This specimen belongs to a study of blood T cell repertoires in COVID-19. At the level of the study: Whether acute or convalescent, the COVID-19 samples came from the United States, Italy and Spain. The cDNA or gDNA used as material had been derived from T cells, B-cell-depleted T cells, or PBMCs.

One Seattle source followed patients from active infection through their disease course. Authors' analysis steps: The assay estimated nucleated cells by amplifying reference gene primers. Clones were read by immunoSEQ multiplex PCR, and TCRdb kept only the in-frame ones, dropping some. The V and J calls and clone size come from that table; D and trimming were worked out from the DNA. This sample has under 45,000 clones, with roughly 80% found just once. The CDR3 has 14 residues. Germline V gene data show CDR1 as LNHDA and CDR2 as SQIVND (reference sequence). V gave up 5 bases and J gave up 9 bases; unmatched junction bases: 10.

The receptor was derived from a man in his 70s with COVID-19, enrolled during active disease. V is TRBV19 and J is TRBJ2-1; TRBD1 matches 7 bases. The sample consisted of peripheral blood. The CDR3 region has the DNA TGTGCCAGTAGTGGGGCAGGGGGTCAGGGTGAGCAGTTCTTC. Translated, it gives CASSGAGGQGEQFF.